A selection of T cell receptor beta chains follows, all from one sample in a study of patients and donors after allogeneic stem cell transplantation. Via MiXCR, TCRdb re-called the RT-PCR reads, giving one row per CDR3 protein. The sample holds 150,000 to 200,000 distinct CDR3 sequences; nearly 25% are singletons and the top ten take 25% to 30%. Specimen: blood, either unsorted or a sorted T cell fraction (not recorded which). All receptors come from a human donor who was either an allogeneic HSCT recipient or a stem cell or donor lymphocyte infusion donor (not recorded which). It is not recorded whose cells these are; they may come from a transplant donor. The CDR3 runs from the conserved cysteine through the conserved F or W. The order of the fields is V gene, D gene, clone size, J gene, CDR3 DNA, CDR3 protein. The D gene is left open where the match is weak. A clone size is listed for some rows: how often the clone was seen (once, few, many), or a class if it is expanded.

V: TRBV9; D: .; size: .; J: TRBJ2-5; DNA: TGTGCCAGCAGCGTAGGACACCAAGAGACCCAGTACTTC; CDR3: CASSVGHQETQYF
V: TRBV10-3; D: .; size: few; J: TRBJ1-4; DNA: TGTGCCATCAGTGACGGCATAGGGGAAAAACTGTTTTTT; CDR3: CAISDGIGEKLFF
V: TRBV6-5; D: .; size: few; J: TRBJ1-1; DNA: TGTGCCAGCAGTTACGGGGACGGTGGCACTGAAGCTTTCTTT; CDR3: CASSYGDGGTEAFF
V: TRBV10-3; D: TRBD2; size: few; J: TRBJ2-7; DNA: TGTGCCATCAGTGAATCGACTAGCGGGAGCCAAGCGGAGCAGTACTTC; CDR3: CAISESTSGSQAEQYF
V: TRBV12-2; D: .; size: .; J: TRBJ2-7; DNA: TGTGCAAGTCGCTTAGCGCCGTCTAGTGCCGAGCAGTACTTC; CDR3: CASRLAPSSAEQYF
V: TRBV7-9; D: .; size: .; J: TRBJ1-1; DNA: TGTGCCAGCAGCCTCGGGTTGGCTGAAGCTTTCTTT; CDR3: CASSLGLAEAFF
V: TRBV4-3; D: .; size: .; J: TRBJ2-1; DNA: TGCGCCAGCAGCCAAGAGTATTCTGATGAGCAGTTCTTC; CDR3: CASSQEYSDEQFF
V: TRBV3-1; D: .; size: .; J: TRBJ1-5; DNA: TGTGCCAGCAGCCGGGGTACTGGAGATCAGCCCCAGCATTTT; CDR3: CASSRGTGDQPQHF
V: TRBV20-1; D: .; size: .; J: TRBJ2-1; DNA: TGCAGTGCTAGAGAGATAAACAATGAGCAGTTCTTC; CDR3: CSAREINNEQFF
V: TRBV27; D: .; size: few; J: TRBJ1-2; DNA: TGTGCCAGCAGTATGATTAGGACAAGCCATGGCTACACCTTC; CDR3: CASSMIRTSHGYTF
V: TRBV20-1; D: TRBD1; size: .; J: TRBJ1-2; DNA: TGCAGTGCCCAGGGGGGTCAGTTTTATGGCTACACCTTC; CDR3: CSAQGGQFYGYTF
V: TRBV9; D: .; size: .; J: TRBJ2-1; DNA: TGTGCCAGCAGCGTAGGGGGTTTAAGTGAGCAGTTCTTC; CDR3: CASSVGGLSEQFF
V: TRBV7-9; D: TRBD2; size: .; J: TRBJ2-3; DNA: TGTGCCAGCAGCATAAACATTGGACTAGCGGCCTGGACAGATACGCAGTATTTT; CDR3: CASSINIGLAAWTDTQYF
V: TRBV11-2; D: .; size: .; J: TRBJ2-3; DNA: TGTGCCAGCAGCCAGGGACTCCTTCGAGATACGCAGTATTTT; CDR3: CASSQGLLRDTQYF
V: TRBV4-2; D: .; size: .; J: TRBJ2-1; DNA: TGTGCCAGCAGCCAAGTTTTTCCGACGGTTAGGGGTTACAATGAGCAGTTCTTC; CDR3: CASSQVFPTVRGYNEQFF
V: TRBV10-3; D: .; size: .; J: TRBJ2-3; DNA: TGTGCCATCAGTGAGTCCCAGGTAGACACAGATACGCAGTATTTT; CDR3: CAISESQVDTDTQYF